The subject of this entry is one TCR beta chain. Its antigen is unidentified. The data were obtained in a study of a mutant IDH1 vaccine in newly diagnosed glioma. Across the whole study: Treatment recipients were approximately 62% male and about 40% female, and their mean age was roughly 40 years. Patients had received radiotherapy, temozolomide, or both previously, most receiving both.

The germline V gene encodes CDR1 LGHNT and CDR2 FRNRAP. V dropped 7 bases and J dropped 1 base, with 5 bases sitting between them. CDR3 length: 13 residues. The assay was immunoSEQ multiplex PCR, and TCRdb's table has in-frame clones only and misses some. The sample shows tens of thousands of clones, roughly four fifths of them seen only once. Study-level findings and limits: Among all patients, vaccine-induced immune responses occurred in around 94%.

Time point indicated: week 35, safety follow-up. Each vaccine dose was 300 ug of mutant IDH1 20-mer peptide, with topical imiquimod. Each astrocytoma in the donors was new, WHO grade 3 or 4, IDH1-mutant and ATRX-lost. This receptor was identified in a man between 40 and 49 years old with glioma. The chain combines TRBV12-5 with TRBJ2-6; D gene uncertain. The specimen was PBMCs, collected from a glioma patient whose treatment included an IDH1 peptide vaccine. CDR3 sequence (DNA): TGTGCTAGTGCCTTATCTGGGGCCAACGTCCTGACTTTC. Amino acid sequence: CASALSGANVLTF.